This TCR beta chain emerged from a study of identical twins. Germline CDR1 reads DFQATT; CDR2 reads SNEGSKA (reference sequence). The CDR3 is made up of 13 amino acids. Trimming shortened V by 6 bases and J by 2 bases, and 12 bases separated the two germline ends. TCRdb analysed the 5' RACE reads with MiXCR anew, one entry per CDR3 protein. The top ten hold around 1.6% of the sample, which has about 900,000 distinct CDR3 sequences, 9% to 15% seen once. This clonotype came up many times. These data are also associated with another study on yellow fever vaccine responses in identical twins.

This receptor was identified in a woman between 18 and 30 years old in good health. This chain joins TRBV20-1 and TRBJ2-3; tentative D call: TRBD2 (7 bases). Sequenced input: PBMCs. This chain's CDR3 is CSAWRGPTDTQYF. In nucleotides, the CDR3 is TGCAGTGCATGGCGGGGGCCCACAGATACGCAGTATTTT.